These 30 T cell receptor beta chains were sequenced from one sample in a study of shared clonotypes between healthy human individuals. Some clones are missing from TCRdb's copy, which holds only in-frame ones; the method was immunoSEQ multiplex PCR. Among about 2.3 million clones listed, approximately 93% were seen once. Sequenced: naive CD4+ T cells from PBMCs. Subset reported: CD45RA+ positively selected. The receptors come from a man younger than 35 in good health. Some clones in this sample may be carry-over from other donors' samples.

This chain joins TRBV5-5 and TRBJ2-4; 11 bases align to TRBD1. V shed 3 bases, J shed 5 bases, and the junction held 16 bases outside the gene matches. Germline V gene lookup returns CDR1 SGHKS and CDR2 YYEKEE (reference sequence). CDR3 length: 19 residues. The CDR3 sequence: CASSWKGQGEINFENIQYF. The CDR3 DNA reads TGTGCCAGCAGCTGGAAGGGACAGGGGGAGATCAACTTCGAAAACATTCAGTACTTC.

The rearrangement joins TRBV5-1 to TRBJ2-7, with D unclear. Trimming stripped 2 bases from V and 5 bases from J, with 8 bases between. This CDR3 comprises 12 residues. CDR1 is SGHRS, CDR2 YFSETQ, per germline. CDR3 residues: CASSLNVDEQYF. CDR3 sequence (DNA): TGCGCCAGCAGCTTAAATGTGGACGAGCAGTACTTC.

This chain links TRBV5-1 with TRBJ2-2; D uncertain. The germline gives CDR1 SGHRS, CDR2 YFSETQ. V was pared by 0 bases and J by 1 base, with 13 bases between. The CDR3 has 17 amino acids. For the CDR3, the DNA is TGCGCCAGCAGCTTGGGACCCTGGGTCCAGAACACCGGGGAGCTGTTTTTT. Translating it yields CASSLGPWVQNTGELFF. The entire variable domain, with the rest obtained from reference TRBV5-1 and TRBJ2-2, is as follows: KAGVTQTPRYLIKTRGQQVTLSCSPISGHRSVSWYQQTPGQGLQFLFEYFSETQRNKGNFPGRFSGRQFSNSRSEMNVSTLELGDSALYLCASSLGPWVQNTGELFFGEGSRLTVL.

V gene TRBV10-3 combines with J gene TRBJ1-2; TRBD1 matches 9 bases. Germline CDR1 is ENHRY and CDR2 is SYGVKD. This CDR3 spans 14 amino acids. Losses at the gene ends were 6 bases for V and 4 bases for J; bases not matched to a gene: 6. For the CDR3, the DNA is TGTGCCATCAGGGGGACAGGGCTCACCTATGGCTACACCTTC. It encodes CAIRGTGLTYGYTF.

The chain combines TRBV7-6 with TRBJ2-1; D ambiguous. V was trimmed by 2 bases and J by 4 bases, leaving 12 bases between them. Per germline, CDR1 SGHVS and CDR2 FNYEAQ. The CDR3 runs 15 residues. CDR3 bases: TGTGCCAGCAGCTTACGAGGAGTCGGTTACAATGAGCAGTTCTTC. Translated: CASSLRGVGYNEQFF.

The genes are TRBV7-2 and TRBJ1-5; 8 positions agree with TRBD1. The J segment lost 6 bases and the V segment lost 5 bases, leaving 9 bases of the junction unmatched. The CDR3 has 15 amino acids. Germline loops: CDR1 SGHTA, CDR2 FQGNSA. The CDR3 spells CASSEQGVKAQPQHF. The CDR3 bases are TGTGCCAGCAGCGAACAGGGGGTTAAGGCTCAGCCCCAGCATTTT. The full variable domain, with the rest looked up from reference TRBV7-2 and TRBJ1-5, is GAGVSQSPSNKVTEKGKDVELRCDPISGHTALYWYRQSLGQGLEFLIYFQGNSAPDKSGLPSDRFSAERTGGSVSTLTIQRTQQEDSAVYLCASSEQGVKAQPQHFGDGTRLSIL.

The chain joins TRBV4-3 to TRBJ2-2; 10 bases are a match to TRBD2. Per the germline V gene, CDR1 is LGHNA and CDR2 is YSLEER. V gave up 4 bases and J gave up 6 bases; unmatched junction bases: 14. The CDR3 contains 18 residues. The CDR3 is CASSLEHLAGVSSGELFF. The CDR3 nucleotides are TGCGCCAGCAGCCTCGAACATCTAGCGGGAGTGTCCTCCGGGGAGCTGTTTTTT.

The chain is built from TRBV9 and TRBJ2-4, with D unresolved. V lost 3 bases to trimming and J lost 13 bases, with 20 bases between them. This CDR3 is built from 14 residues. Germline CDR1 and CDR2: SGDLS and YYNGEE. CDR3 protein: CASSAVDRLGVQYF. The CDR3 region has the DNA TGTGCCAGCAGCGCCGTAGATCGACTTGGGGTGCAGTACTTC.

The chain couples TRBV27 to TRBJ1-4, with TRBD1 matching over 8 bases. Germline trimming cut 6 bases from V and 7 bases from J; bases unmatched to any gene: 10. Germline loops: CDR1 MNHEY, CDR2 SMNVEV (reference sequence). The CDR3 runs to 15 residues. The CDR3 region is CASSSTGQAFEKLFF. CDR3 sequence (DNA): TGTGCCAGCAGCTCCACGGGACAGGCATTTGAAAAACTGTTTTTT.

The chain combines TRBV9 with TRBJ2-3; tentative D call: TRBD2 (6 bases). The germline V gene encodes CDR1 SGDLS and CDR2 YYNGEE. V lost 3 bases and J 4 bases, leaving 18 bases between the germline ends. CDR3 size: 16 residues. The CDR3 spells CASSARPGLSSDTQYF. The DNA for the CDR3 is TGTGCCAGCAGCGCGAGGCCGGGACTGTCCTCAGATACGCAGTATTTT.

This chain connects TRBV5-4 to TRBJ2-1; 8 nucleotides align to TRBD2. The V gene end was trimmed by 2 bases and the J gene end by 4 bases; junction bases not matched to a gene: 2. The CDR3 has 14 residues. Per the germline V gene, CDR1 is SGHNT and CDR2 is YYREEE (reference sequence). The DNA of the CDR3 is TGTGCCAGCAGCTTTGGGACTAGGTACAATGAGCAGTTCTTC. Protein sequence: CASSFGTRYNEQFF.

The chain recombines TRBV30 with TRBJ2-7; 11 positions agree with TRBD2. This CDR3 is built from 16 residues. Germline lookup yields CDR1 GTSNPN and CDR2 SVGIG (reference sequence). With V trimmed by 3 bases and J by 2 bases, 9 bases remained unmatched. For the CDR3, the DNA is TGTGCCTGGAGCCCAACCGGACTAGCGGGTGCCTACGAGCAGTACTTC. Protein: CAWSPTGLAGAYEQYF. Drawing the rest from reference TRBV30 and TRBJ2-7, the complete variable domain is SQTIHQWPATLVQPVGSPLSLECTVEGTSNPNLYWYRQAAGRGLQLLFYSVGIGQISSEVPQNLSASRPQDRQFILSSKKLLLSDSGFYLCAWSPTGLAGAYEQYFGPGTRLTVT.

The chain couples TRBV5-4 to TRBJ2-5; the D gene is possibly TRBD1 (6 bases). Per germline, CDR1 SGHNT and CDR2 YYREEE (reference sequence). V gave up 4 bases and J gave up 5 bases, with 15 bases separating them. CDR3 size: 14 residues. CDR3 DNA sequence: TGTGCCAGCAGCCAGACAGGCCCGGCGGAGACCCAGTACTTC. It specifies CASSQTGPAETQYF.

The count of this clone is one. The V gene is TRBV23-1, the J gene TRBJ2-5, with D possibly TRBD1 on 5 matching bases. TRBV23-1 is placed among ORFs of uncertain function. V gave up 0 bases and J gave up 2 bases, with 10 bases separating them. The CDR3 spans 15 residues. This CDR3 is CASSQSGASQETQYF. The CDR3 nucleotides read TGCGCCAGCAGTCAATCAGGGGCATCACAAGAGACCCAGTACTTC.

This rearrangement joins TRBV6-1 to TRBJ2-7, with a tentative D call TRBD2 (6 bases). With 7 bases removed from V and 7 bases from J, the gap between germline ends came to 11 bases. Germline lookup yields CDR1 MNHNS and CDR2 SASEGT. There are 11 residues in the CDR3. The CDR3 protein is CASTARGEQYF. CDR3 in DNA: TGTGCCAGCACCGCCCGGGGGGAGCAGTACTTC.

The genes are TRBV5-5 and TRBJ2-7; D is ambiguous. This CDR3 spans 15 amino acids. In germline, CDR1 is SGHKS, CDR2 YYEKEE (reference sequence). Trimming pared 2 bases from V and 3 bases from J, leaving 15 bases between. The CDR3 protein is CASSLTVYNRYEQYF. CDR3 coding DNA: TGTGCCAGCAGCTTAACCGTATATAACCGCTACGAGCAGTACTTC.

The rearrangement links TRBV10-3 to TRBJ2-2, with 9 nucleotides matching TRBD1. This CDR3 comprises 14 residues. Trimming took 5 bases from V and 3 from J; bases not matched to a gene: 1. The germline CDR1 and CDR2 sequences are ENHRY and SYGVKD. The CDR3 DNA is TGTGCCATCAGTCGGGACAGGGACACCGGGGAGCTGTTTTTT. The encoded protein is CAISRDRDTGELFF.

The chain uses TRBV7-6 and TRBJ2-3; D not resolved. The CDR3 contains 19 residues. V shed 5 bases and J shed 0 bases, with 24 bases lying between them. Germline V gives CDR1 SGHVS, CDR2 FNYEAQ. The CDR3 protein is CASSATNPDLFGSTDTQYF. The CDR3 region has the DNA TGTGCCAGCAGCGCCACGAACCCAGACTTATTCGGTAGCACAGATACGCAGTATTTT.

Points on this clone: This sample also contains other DNA sequences that code for the same CDR3. This sequence joins TRBV7-2 and TRBJ2-3; D is perhaps TRBD2 (5 bases). Germline-derived CDR1 and CDR2 are SGHTA and FQGNSA. V lost 1 base and J lost 0, with 11 bases in between. The CDR3 covers 16 residues. The CDR3 loop is CASSLGGGLSTDTQYF. The CDR3 DNA reads as TGTGCCAGCAGCTTAGGTGGAGGTCTAAGCACAGATACGCAGTATTTT.

The J gene is TRBJ2-2, the V gene TRBV9; tentatively, D is TRBD1 (6 bases). The CDR3 contains 19 residues. Germline assignment: CDR1 SGDLS and CDR2 YYNGEE. V lost 0 bases and J lost 1, with 19 bases in between. The CDR3 protein is CASSVDDRPRFLNTGELFF. The CDR3 nucleotides read TGTGCCAGCAGCGTAGATGACAGGCCGCGATTCCTGAACACCGGGGAGCTGTTTTTT.

This chain links TRBV6-5 with TRBJ2-5; D is unresolved. Germline CDR1 and CDR2: MNHEY and SVGAGI. V lost 0 bases and J lost 4, with 9 bases in between. The CDR3 consists of 14 residues. CDR3 sequence (DNA): TGTGCCAGCAGTTACTCCCACCTTAGAGAGACCCAGTACTTC. Amino acids: CASSYSHLRETQYF.

This sequence joins TRBV30 and TRBJ2-5; either TRBD1 or TRBD2 may fit D (6 bases each). V dropped 4 bases and J dropped 4 bases, with 19 bases sitting between them. There are 15 residues in the CDR3. The germline V gene has CDR1 GTSNPN and CDR2 SVGIG (reference sequence). The CDR3 is CAWNGYKGGGETQYF. The CDR3 DNA sequence: TGTGCCTGGAATGGGTATAAGGGGGGCGGAGAGACCCAGTACTTC.

The chain links TRBV6-4 to TRBJ2-3; no firm D call. The CDR3 length is 15 residues. V was cut by 0 bases and J by 2 bases, with 9 bases left in between. Germline V gene lookup returns CDR1 MRHNA and CDR2 SNTAGT. The CDR3 region is CASSDSYFDTDTQYF. The CDR3 bases are TGTGCCAGCAGTGACTCGTACTTCGACACAGATACGCAGTATTTT.

The chain couples TRBV4-1 to TRBJ2-7; D may be TRBD1 or TRBD2 (5 bases each). Deletions cut 2 bases from V and 3 bases from J, with 14 bases between. The V gene's germline CDR1 is MGHRA and CDR2 YSYEKL. The CDR3 contains 15 residues. The CDR3 bases are TGCGCCAGCAGCCAACGGGACGGATCAAGCTACGAGCAGTACTTC. Protein sequence: CASSQRDGSSYEQYF.

The rearrangement links TRBV7-2 to TRBJ2-7, with D perhaps matching TRBD2 (6 bases). In germline, CDR1 is SGHTA, CDR2 FQGNSA. This CDR3 contains 15 residues. V shed 3 bases and J shed 3 bases, with 15 bases lying between them. The CDR3 region is CASSLYGGGFYEQYF. The CDR3 DNA sequence: TGTGCCAGCAGCTTGTACGGGGGAGGATTCTACGAGCAGTACTTC.

J is TRBJ1-2 and V is TRBV29-1; the D gene is possibly TRBD1 (5 bases). CDR3 size: 18 residues. Looked up from germline, CDR1 is SQVTM and CDR2 is ANQGSEA. The V gene lost 7 bases and the J gene lost 8 bases, with 35 bases spanning the gap. DNA for the CDR3: TGCAGCGCCCGACAGAATGCCGGAACCGCCCCTATGGTCGGGGGCTACACCTTC. Its translation: CSARQNAGTAPMVGGYTF.

This chain connects TRBV6-5 to TRBJ2-7; no clear D. The CDR3 is 15 amino acids. Germline CDR1 reads MNHEY; CDR2 reads SVGAGI. The V gene lost 0 bases and the J gene lost 6 bases, with 15 bases spanning the gap. This chain's CDR3 is CASSYSISALGEQYF. The DNA of the CDR3 is TGTGCCAGCAGTTACTCGATATCGGCCTTGGGCGAGCAGTACTTC.

J is TRBJ2-1 and V is TRBV29-1; D gene unclear. Germline assignment: CDR1 SQVTM and CDR2 ANQGSEA. This CDR3 has 13 amino acids. Trimming removed 6 bases at V and 0 bases at J, with 9 bases between. The CDR3 reads CSVTNSSYNEQFF. The CDR3 DNA is TGCAGCGTAACAAACAGCTCCTACAATGAGCAGTTCTTC.

This clone is a singleton in its sample. The V gene is TRBV14, the J gene TRBJ2-4; the match to TRBD2 covers 8 bases. Germline V gene sequence: CDR1 SGHDN, CDR2 FVKESK. V was clipped by 4 bases and J by 7 bases; unmatched bases: 6. The CDR3 spans 14 residues. This chain's CDR3 is CASSLEAGGNIQYF. The CDR3 nucleotides are TGTGCCAGCAGCCTCGAGGCGGGGGGCAACATTCAGTACTTC.

This clone appeared a few times. V is TRBV5-6 and J is TRBJ1-4; TRBD1 is a possible D gene (6 bases). The length of the CDR3 is 14 residues. Germline V gives CDR1 SGHDT, CDR2 YYEEEE. Trimming took off 1 base at V and 3 bases at J, with 7 bases between the two ends. The CDR3 region has the DNA TGTGCCAGCAGCTTGAGGACAGCTAATGAAAAACTGTTTTTT. Its protein product is CASSLRTANEKLFF. The full variable domain, completed using reference TRBV5-6 and TRBJ1-4, is DAGVTQSPTHLIKTRGQQVTLRCSPKSGHDTVSWYQQALGQGPQFIFQYYEEEERQRGNFPDRFSGHQFPNYSSELNVNALLLGDSALYLCASSLRTANEKLFFGSGTQLSVL.